This note documents a single T cell receptor beta chain sequence. Antigen: not known. The sample is drawn from a study of regulatory T cells in long-lasting Graves disease. Study outcomes and limitations: The work looked only at peripheral blood and did not look at thyroid tissue.

Time point meaning: persistent/refractory GD, antithyroid drugs over 5 years with positive TRAb. Extracted PBMC RNA gave rise to the TCR library. Sequencing libraries for TCR beta were prepared with iRepertoire HTBI primers and Arm-PCR of CDR3 regions. TCRdb re-called the multiplex PCR reads through MiXCR, storing one row per CDR3 protein. The data hold some 370,000 distinct CDR3 sequences, with less than 30% observed a single time. The CDR3 is 12 residues long. Germline V gene lookup returns CDR1 LGHNT and CDR2 FRNRAP. Deletions cut 0 bases from V and 7 bases from J, with 6 bases between. The source of this sequence is a woman in her thirties or forties with Graves disease. The rearrangement uses TRBV12-5 and TRBJ1-1; no clear D. The source material was peripheral blood mononuclear cells (PBMCs), sampled when the disease was refractory, from a patient treated with antithyroid drugs. The DNA for the CDR3 is TGTGCTAGTGGTTTGGTTCGGGGTGAAGCTTTCTTT. Amino acid sequence: CASGLVRGEAFF.